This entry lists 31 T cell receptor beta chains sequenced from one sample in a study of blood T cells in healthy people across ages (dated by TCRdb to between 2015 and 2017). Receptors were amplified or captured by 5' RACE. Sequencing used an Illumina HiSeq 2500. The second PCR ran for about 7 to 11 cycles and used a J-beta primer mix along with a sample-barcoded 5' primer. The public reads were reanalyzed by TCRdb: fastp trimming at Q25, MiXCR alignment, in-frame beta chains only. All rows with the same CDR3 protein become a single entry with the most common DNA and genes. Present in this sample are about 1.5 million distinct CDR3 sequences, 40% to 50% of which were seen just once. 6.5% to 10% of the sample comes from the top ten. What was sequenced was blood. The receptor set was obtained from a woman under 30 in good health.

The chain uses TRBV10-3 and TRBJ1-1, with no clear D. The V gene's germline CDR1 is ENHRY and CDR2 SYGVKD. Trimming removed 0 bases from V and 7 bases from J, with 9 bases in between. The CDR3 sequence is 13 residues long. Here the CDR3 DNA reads TGTGCCATCAGTGAGTCGACCGTGGGTGAAGCTTTCTTT. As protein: CAISESTVGEAFF.

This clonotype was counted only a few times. The CDR3 loop reads CASLLAGSRNTQYF. DNA for the CDR3: TGTGCCAGCCTACTAGCGGGCTCACGAAATACGCAGTATTTT. The rearrangement uses TRBV12-3 or TRBV12-4 and TRBJ2-3, with TRBD2 identical over 9 bases. The CDR3 is made up of 14 amino acids. V shed 8 bases, J shed 7 bases, and the junction held 10 bases outside the gene matches.

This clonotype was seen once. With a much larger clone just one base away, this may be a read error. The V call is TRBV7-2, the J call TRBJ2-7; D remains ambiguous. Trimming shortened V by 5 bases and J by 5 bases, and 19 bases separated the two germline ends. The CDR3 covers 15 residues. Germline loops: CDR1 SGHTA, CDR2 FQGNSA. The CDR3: CASSTAGTRMDEQYF. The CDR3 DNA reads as TGTGCCAGCAGCACCGCCGGAACCCGTATGGACGAGCAGTACTTC.

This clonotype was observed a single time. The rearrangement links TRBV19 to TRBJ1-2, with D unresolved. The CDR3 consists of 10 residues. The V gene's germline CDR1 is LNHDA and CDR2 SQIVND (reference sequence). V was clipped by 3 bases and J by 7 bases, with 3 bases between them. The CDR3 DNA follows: TGTGCCAGTAGTATGGGTGGCTACACCTTC. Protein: CASSMGGYTF.

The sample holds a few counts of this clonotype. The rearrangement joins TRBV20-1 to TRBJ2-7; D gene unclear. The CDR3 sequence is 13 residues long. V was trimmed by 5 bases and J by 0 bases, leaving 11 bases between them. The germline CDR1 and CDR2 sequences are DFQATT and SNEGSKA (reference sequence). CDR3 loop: CSAPSDDSYEQYF. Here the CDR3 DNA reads TGCAGTGCTCCCAGCGACGACTCCTACGAGCAGTACTTC.

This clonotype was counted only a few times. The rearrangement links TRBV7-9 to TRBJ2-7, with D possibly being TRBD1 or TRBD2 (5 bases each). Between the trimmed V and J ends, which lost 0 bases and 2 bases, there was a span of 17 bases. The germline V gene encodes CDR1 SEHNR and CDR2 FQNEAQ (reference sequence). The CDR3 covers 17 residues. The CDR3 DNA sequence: TGTGCCAGCAGCTTAGCGGTGCCCCGGGACGTCGCCTACGAGCAGTACTTC. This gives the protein CASSLAVPRDVAYEQYF.

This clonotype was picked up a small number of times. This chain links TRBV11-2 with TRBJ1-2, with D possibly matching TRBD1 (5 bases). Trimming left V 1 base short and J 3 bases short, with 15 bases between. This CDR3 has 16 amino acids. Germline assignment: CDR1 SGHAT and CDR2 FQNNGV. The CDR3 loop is CASSLGGVEPHYGYTF. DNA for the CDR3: TGTGCCAGCAGCTTAGGGGGGGTTGAGCCCCACTATGGCTACACCTTC. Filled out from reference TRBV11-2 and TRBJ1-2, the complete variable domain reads EAGVAQSPRYKIIEKRQSVAFWCNPISGHATLYWYQQILGQGPKLLIQFQNNGVVDDSQLPKDRFSAERLKGVDSTLKIQPAKLEDSAVYLCASSLGGVEPHYGYTFGSGTRLTVV.

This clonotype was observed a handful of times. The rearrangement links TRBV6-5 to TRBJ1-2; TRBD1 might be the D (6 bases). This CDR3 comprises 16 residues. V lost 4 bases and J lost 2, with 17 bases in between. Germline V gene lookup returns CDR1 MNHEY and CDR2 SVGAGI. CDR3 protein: CASSFWSGGKNYGYTF. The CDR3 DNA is TGTGCCAGCAGTTTTTGGTCTGGGGGCAAAAACTATGGCTACACCTTC.

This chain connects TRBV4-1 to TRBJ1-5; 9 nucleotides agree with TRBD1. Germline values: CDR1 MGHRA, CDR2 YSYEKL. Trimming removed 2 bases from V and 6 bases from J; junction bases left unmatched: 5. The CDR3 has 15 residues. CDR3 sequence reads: CASSQPTGGGQPQHF. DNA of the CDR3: TGCGCCAGCAGCCAACCGACAGGGGGAGGTCAGCCCCAGCATTTT.

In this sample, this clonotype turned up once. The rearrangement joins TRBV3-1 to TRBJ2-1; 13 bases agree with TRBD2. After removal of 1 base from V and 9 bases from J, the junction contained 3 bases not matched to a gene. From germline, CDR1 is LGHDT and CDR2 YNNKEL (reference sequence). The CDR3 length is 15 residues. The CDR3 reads CASSQGTSGGVEQFF. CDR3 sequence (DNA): TGTGCCAGCAGCCAAGGGACTAGCGGGGGAGTTGAGCAGTTCTTC.

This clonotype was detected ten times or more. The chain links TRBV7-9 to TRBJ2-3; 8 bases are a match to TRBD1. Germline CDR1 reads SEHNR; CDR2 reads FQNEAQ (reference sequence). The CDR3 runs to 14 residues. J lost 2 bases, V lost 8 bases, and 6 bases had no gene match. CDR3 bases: TGTGCCAGCCGAGGGACAGGCTACACAGATACGCAGTATTTT. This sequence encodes CASRGTGYTDTQYF.

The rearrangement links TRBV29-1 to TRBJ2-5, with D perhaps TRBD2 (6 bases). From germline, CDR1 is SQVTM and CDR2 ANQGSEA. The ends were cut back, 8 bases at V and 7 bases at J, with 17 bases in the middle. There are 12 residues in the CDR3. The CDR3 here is CSLPGDDGTQYF. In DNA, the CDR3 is TGCAGCCTCCCGGGGGACGACGGGACCCAGTACTTC. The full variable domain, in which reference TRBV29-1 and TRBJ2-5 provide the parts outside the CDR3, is SAVISQKPSRDICQRGTSLTIQCQVDSQVTMMFWYRQQPGQSLTLIATANQGSEATYESGFVIDKFPISRPNLTFSTLTVSNMSPEDSSIYLCSLPGDDGTQYFGPGTRLLVL.

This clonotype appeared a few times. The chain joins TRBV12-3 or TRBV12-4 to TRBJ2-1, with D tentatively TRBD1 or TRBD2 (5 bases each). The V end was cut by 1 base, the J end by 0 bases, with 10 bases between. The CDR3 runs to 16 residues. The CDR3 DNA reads TGTGCCAGCAGTTTAGGGGGGTTGAGCTCCTACAATGAGCAGTTCTTC. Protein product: CASSLGGLSSYNEQFF.

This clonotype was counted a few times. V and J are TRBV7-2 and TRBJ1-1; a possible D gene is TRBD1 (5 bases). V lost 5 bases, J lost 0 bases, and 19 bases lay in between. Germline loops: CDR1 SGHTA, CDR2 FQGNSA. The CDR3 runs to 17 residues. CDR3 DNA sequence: TGTGCCAGCAGCACAACAGGTAACCTTGCGATGAACACTGAAGCTTTCTTT. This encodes CASSTTGNLAMNTEAFF. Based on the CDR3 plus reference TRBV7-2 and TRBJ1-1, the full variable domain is GAGVSQSPSNKVTEKGKDVELRCDPISGHTALYWYRQSLGQGLEFLIYFQGNSAPDKSGLPSDRFSAERTGGSVSTLTIQRTQQEDSAVYLCASSTTGNLAMNTEAFFGQGTRLTVV.

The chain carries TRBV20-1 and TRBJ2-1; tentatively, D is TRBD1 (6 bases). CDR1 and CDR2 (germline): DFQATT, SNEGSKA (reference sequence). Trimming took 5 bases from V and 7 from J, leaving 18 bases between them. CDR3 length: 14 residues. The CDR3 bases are TGCAGTGCTGGACGAAACAGGGACCAGAATGAGCAGTTCTTC. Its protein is CSAGRNRDQNEQFF.

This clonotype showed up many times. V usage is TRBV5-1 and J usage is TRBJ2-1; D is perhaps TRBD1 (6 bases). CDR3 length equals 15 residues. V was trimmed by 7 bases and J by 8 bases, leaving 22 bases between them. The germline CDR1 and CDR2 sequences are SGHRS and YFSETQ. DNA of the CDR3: TGCGCCAGCGCCAATAGGGGGTTGTCTTGGGATGAGCAGTTCTTC. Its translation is CASANRGLSWDEQFF.

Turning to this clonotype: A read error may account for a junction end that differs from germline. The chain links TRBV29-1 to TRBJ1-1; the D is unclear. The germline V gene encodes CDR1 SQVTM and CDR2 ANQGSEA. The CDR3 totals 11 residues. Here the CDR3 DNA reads TGCAACGTTGAGACGGGATGGGAAGCTTTCTTT. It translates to CNVETGWEAFF.

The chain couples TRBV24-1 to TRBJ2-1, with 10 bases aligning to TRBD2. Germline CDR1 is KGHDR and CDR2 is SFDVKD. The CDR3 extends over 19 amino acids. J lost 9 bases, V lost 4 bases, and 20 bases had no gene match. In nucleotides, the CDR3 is TGTGCCACCAGTGACCCCCGGGTGGAGCGGGGGGGCCAGTATAGTGAGCAGTTCTTC. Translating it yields CATSDPRVERGGQYSEQFF.

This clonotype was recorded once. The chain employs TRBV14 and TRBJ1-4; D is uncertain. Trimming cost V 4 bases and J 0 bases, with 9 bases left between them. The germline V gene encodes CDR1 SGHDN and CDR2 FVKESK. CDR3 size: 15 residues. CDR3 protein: CASSLRFATNEKLFF. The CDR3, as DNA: TGTGCCAGCAGCCTCAGATTCGCAACTAATGAAAAACTGTTTTTT.

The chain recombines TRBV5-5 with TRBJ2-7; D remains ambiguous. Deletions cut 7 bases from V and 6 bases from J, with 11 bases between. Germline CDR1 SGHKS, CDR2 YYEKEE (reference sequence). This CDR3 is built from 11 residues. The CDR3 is CASRVGFEQYF. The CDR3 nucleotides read TGTGCCAGCCGAGTTGGGTTCGAGCAGTACTTC.

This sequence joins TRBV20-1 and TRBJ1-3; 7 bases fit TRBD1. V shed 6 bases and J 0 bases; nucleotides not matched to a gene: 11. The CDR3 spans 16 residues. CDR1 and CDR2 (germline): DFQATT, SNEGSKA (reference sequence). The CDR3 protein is CSASGQPVLSGNTIYF. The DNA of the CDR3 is TGCAGTGCGTCGGGACAGCCCGTACTCTCTGGAAACACCATATATTTT.

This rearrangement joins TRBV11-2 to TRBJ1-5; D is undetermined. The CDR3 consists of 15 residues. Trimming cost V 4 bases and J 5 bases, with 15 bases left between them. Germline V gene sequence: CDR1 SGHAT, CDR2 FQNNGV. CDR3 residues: CASSCPPSPDQPQHF. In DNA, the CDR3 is TGTGCCAGCAGCTGTCCTCCCTCACCCGATCAGCCCCAGCATTTT.

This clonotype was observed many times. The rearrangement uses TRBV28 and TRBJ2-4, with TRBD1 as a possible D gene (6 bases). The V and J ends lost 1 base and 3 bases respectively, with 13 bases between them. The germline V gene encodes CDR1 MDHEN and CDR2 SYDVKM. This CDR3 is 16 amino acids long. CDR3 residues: CASSLSARGGKNIQYF. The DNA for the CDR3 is TGTGCCAGCAGTTTATCCGCCAGGGGCGGCAAAAACATTCAGTACTTC.

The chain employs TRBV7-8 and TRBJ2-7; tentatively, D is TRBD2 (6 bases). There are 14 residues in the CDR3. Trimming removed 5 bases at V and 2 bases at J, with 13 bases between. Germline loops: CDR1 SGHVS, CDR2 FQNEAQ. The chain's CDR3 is CASSTGLETYEQYF. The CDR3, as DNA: TGTGCCAGCAGCACGGGACTTGAAACCTACGAGCAGTACTTC.

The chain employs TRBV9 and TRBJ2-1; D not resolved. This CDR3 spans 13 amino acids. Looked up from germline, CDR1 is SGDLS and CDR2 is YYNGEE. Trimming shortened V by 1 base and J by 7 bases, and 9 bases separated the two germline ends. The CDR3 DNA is TGTGCCAGCAGCGTAAACAAATGGAATGAGCAGTTCTTC. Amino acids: CASSVNKWNEQFF.

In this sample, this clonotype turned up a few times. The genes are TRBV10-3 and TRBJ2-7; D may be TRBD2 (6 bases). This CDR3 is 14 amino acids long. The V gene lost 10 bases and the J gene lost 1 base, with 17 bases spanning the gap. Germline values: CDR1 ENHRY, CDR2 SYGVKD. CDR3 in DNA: TGTGCCACACAAGCGGGTATTGGGTCCTACGAGCAGTACTTC. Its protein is CATQAGIGSYEQYF.

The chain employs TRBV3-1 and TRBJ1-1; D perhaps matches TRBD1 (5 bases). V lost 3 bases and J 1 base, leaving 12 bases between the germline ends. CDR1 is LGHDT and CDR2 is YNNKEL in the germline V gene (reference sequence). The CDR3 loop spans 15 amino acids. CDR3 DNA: TGTGCCAGCAGCCACGCCGGACACAGGAACACTGAAGCTTTCTTT. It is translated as CASSHAGHRNTEAFF.

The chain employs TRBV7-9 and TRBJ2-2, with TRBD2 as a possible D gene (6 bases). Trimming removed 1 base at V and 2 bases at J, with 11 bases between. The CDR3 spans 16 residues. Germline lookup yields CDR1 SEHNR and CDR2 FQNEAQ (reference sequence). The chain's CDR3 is CASSLVGTSNTGELFF. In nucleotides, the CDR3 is TGTGCCAGCAGCTTAGTAGGGACTTCAAACACCGGGGAGCTGTTTTTT.

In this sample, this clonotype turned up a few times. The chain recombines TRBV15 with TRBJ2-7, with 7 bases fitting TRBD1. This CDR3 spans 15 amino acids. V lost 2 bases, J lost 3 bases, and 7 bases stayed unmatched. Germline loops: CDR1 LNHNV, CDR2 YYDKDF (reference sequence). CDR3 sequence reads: CATSRNTGDFYEQYF. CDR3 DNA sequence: TGTGCCACCAGCAGAAATACAGGGGATTTCTACGAGCAGTACTTC. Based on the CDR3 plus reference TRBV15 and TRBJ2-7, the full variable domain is DAMVIQNPRYQVTQFGKPVTLSCSQTLNHNVMYWYQQKSSQAPKLLFHYYDKDFNNEADTPDNFQSRRPNTSFCFLDIRSPGLGDTAMYLCATSRNTGDFYEQYFGPGTRLTVT.

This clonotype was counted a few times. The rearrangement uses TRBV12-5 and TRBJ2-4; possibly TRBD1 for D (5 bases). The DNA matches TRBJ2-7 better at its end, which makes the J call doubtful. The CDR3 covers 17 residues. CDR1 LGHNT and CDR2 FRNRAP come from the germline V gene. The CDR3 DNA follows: TGTGCTAGTGGTTTGATAAAAGGGTCGGACAAGGACTACGAGCAGTACTTC. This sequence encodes CASGLIKGSDKDYEQYF.

CDR3 residues: CSATLAGGITDTQYF. The CDR3 nucleotides are TGCAGTGCCACGCTAGCGGGGGGCATCACAGATACGCAGTATTTT. This sequence joins TRBV20-1 and TRBJ2-3, with 11 bases lining up with TRBD2. CDR1 DFQATT and CDR2 SNEGSKA come from the germline V gene (reference sequence). This CDR3 is built from 15 residues. Unmatched junction bases numbered 7, after V lost 6 bases and J lost 2 bases.